This TCR beta chain originates from a study of T cell repertoires in aging, cancer and after chemotherapy. Study findings and constraints: Compared with age-matched healthy donors, untreated hematological or solid cancer patients showed higher blood TCR clonality. These repertoire data do not allow conclusions about immunological memory after chemotherapy.

The template was genomic DNA from peripheral blood, not RNA. Rearranged V-D-J TRB sequences were amplified with a mixed TRB-A/B primer pool. MiXCR, run by TCRdb on the multiplex PCR reads, gives a single entry per CDR3 protein. The table records under 4,000 distinct CDR3 sequences, 20% to 30% of them present only once. By proportion, this clonotype is medium-sized. The antigen is not known. The CDR3 has 16 residues. Trimming cost V 6 bases and J 1 base, with 15 bases left between them. This receptor was obtained from a human donor with a solid tumor. The chain combines TRBV12-3 or TRBV12-4 with TRBJ2-2; maybe TRBD2 (6 bases). The specimen sequenced was blood. As DNA, the CDR3 is TGTGCCAGCAGCGGGGGTCACGGGGGGAACACCGGGGAGCTGTTTTTT. Translation: CASSGGHGGNTGELFF.